The entry below gives a single TCR beta chain sequence along with its context. Trimming shortened V by 2 bases and J by 1 base, and 8 bases separated the two germline ends. Germline V gene data show CDR1 as SEHNR and CDR2 as FQNEAQ (reference sequence). This CDR3 has 15 amino acids. This sample was included in a study of blood T cell repertoires in COVID-19. For the study at large: The analysed material was cDNA or gDNA that came from T cells, B-cell-depleted T cells, or PBMCs.

Profiled with immunoSEQ multiplex PCR; TCRdb holds only in-frame clones, not every one. The data hold a few hundred thousand clones, with 84% observed a single time. Sequencing was done on a sample of peripheral blood. The TCR sequence derives from a woman in her 40s who had recovered from COVID-19. V and J are TRBV7-9 and TRBJ2-2, with D perhaps matching TRBD1 (5 bases). The CDR3 protein is CASSLLQGNTGELFF. In DNA form, the CDR3 reads TGTGCCAGCAGCTTACTGCAGGGGAACACCGGGGAGCTGTTTTTT.